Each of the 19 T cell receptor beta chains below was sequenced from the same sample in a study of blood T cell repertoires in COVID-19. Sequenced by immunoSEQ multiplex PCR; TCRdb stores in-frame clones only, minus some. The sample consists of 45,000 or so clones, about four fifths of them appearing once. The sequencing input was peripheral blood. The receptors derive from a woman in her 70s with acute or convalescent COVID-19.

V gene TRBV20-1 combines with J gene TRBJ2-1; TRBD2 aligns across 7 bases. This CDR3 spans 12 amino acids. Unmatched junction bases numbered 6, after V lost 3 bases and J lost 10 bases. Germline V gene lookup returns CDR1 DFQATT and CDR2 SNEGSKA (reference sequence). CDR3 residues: CSASPISGEQFF. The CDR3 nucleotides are TGCAGTGCTAGTCCAATTAGCGGGGAGCAGTTCTTC.

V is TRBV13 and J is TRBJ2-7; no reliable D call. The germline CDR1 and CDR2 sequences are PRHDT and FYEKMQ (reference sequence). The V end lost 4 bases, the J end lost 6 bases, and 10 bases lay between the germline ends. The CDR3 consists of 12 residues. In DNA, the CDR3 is TGTGCCAGCAGCTATGTCAACGGCGAGCAGTACTTC. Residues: CASSYVNGEQYF.

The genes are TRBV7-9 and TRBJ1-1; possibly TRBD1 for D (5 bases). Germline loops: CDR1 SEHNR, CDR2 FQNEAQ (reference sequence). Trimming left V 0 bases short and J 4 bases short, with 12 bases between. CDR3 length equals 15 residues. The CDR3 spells CASSLARDVRTEAFF. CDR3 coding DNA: TGTGCCAGCAGCTTAGCGCGGGACGTACGCACTGAAGCTTTCTTT.

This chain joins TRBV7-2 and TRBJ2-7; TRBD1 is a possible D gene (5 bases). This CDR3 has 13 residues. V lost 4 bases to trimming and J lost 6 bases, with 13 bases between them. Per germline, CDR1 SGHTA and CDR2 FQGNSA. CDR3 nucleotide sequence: TGTGCCAGCAGCTACCCCAGTGGGGCCGAGCAGTACTTC. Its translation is CASSYPSGAEQYF.

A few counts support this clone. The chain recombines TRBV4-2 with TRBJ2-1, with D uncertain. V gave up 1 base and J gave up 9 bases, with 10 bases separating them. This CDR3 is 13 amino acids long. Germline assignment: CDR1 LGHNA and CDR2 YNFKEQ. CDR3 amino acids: CASSQVEEPEQFF. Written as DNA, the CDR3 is TGTGCCAGCAGCCAAGTTGAAGAGCCTGAGCAGTTCTTC.

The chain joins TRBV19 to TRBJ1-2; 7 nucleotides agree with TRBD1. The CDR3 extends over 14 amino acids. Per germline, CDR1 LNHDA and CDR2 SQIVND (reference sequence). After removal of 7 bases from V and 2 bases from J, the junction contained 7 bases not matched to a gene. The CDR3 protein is CASTIGTVNYGYTF. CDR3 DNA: TGTGCCAGTACTATCGGGACAGTAAACTATGGCTACACCTTC.

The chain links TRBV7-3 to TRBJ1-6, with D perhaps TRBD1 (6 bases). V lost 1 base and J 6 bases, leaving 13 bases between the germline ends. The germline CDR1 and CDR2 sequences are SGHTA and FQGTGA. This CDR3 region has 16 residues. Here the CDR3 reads CASSLRETGFNSPLHF. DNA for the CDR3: TGTGCCAGCAGCTTAAGGGAAACAGGGTTTAATTCACCCCTCCACTTT.

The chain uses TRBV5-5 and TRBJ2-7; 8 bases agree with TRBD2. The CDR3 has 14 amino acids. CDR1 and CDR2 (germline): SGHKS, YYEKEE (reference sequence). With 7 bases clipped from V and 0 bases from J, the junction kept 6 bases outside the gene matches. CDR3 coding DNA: TGTGCCAGCTCCCGGGGGGGGAGCTCCTACGAGCAGTACTTC. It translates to CASSRGGSSYEQYF.

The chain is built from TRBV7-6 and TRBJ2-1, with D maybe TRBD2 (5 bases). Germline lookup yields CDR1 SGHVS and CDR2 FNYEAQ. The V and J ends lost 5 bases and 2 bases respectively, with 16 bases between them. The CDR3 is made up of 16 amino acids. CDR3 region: CASSPTGGSAYNEQFF. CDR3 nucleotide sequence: TGTGCCAGCAGCCCGACGGGTGGTAGCGCCTACAATGAGCAGTTCTTC. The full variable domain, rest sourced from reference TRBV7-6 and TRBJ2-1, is GAGVSQSPRYKVTKRGQDVALRCDPISGHVSLYWYRQALGQGPEFLTYFNYEAQQDKSGLPNDRFSAERPEGSISTLTIQRTEQRDSAMYRCASSPTGGSAYNEQFFGPGTRLTVL.

CDR3 DNA sequence: TGCGCCAGCAGCCTAGCTAGCGGGAGTAGAGATACGCAGTATTTT. Its protein is CASSLASGSRDTQYF. The rearrangement uses TRBV5-1 and TRBJ2-3, with 10 positions matching TRBD2. The germline CDR1 and CDR2 sequences are SGHRS and YFSETQ. CDR3 size: 15 residues. V lost 4 bases and J lost 5; bases outside the gene matches: 7.

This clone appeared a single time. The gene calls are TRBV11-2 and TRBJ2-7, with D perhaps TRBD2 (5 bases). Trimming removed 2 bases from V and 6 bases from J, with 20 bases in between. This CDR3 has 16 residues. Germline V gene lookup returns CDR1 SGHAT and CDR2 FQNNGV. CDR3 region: CASSLSGVQSGSEQYF. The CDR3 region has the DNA TGTGCCAGCAGCTTATCTGGGGTTCAATCGGGGTCCGAGCAGTACTTC. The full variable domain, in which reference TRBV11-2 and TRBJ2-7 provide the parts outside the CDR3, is EAGVAQSPRYKIIEKRQSVAFWCNPISGHATLYWYQQILGQGPKLLIQFQNNGVVDDSQLPKDRFSAERLKGVDSTLKIQPAKLEDSAVYLCASSLSGVQSGSEQYFGPGTRLTVT.

CDR3 nucleotides: TGTGCCAGCAGGAGGGACAGGGGGGCGTCCTACGAGCAGTACTTC. Protein product: CASRRDRGASYEQYF. The gene calls are TRBV2 and TRBJ2-7, with 11 bases aligning to TRBD1. This CDR3 is built from 15 residues. V was pared by 6 bases and J by 1 base, with 5 bases of the junction left unmatched. The germline V gene has CDR1 SNHLY and CDR2 FYNNEI.

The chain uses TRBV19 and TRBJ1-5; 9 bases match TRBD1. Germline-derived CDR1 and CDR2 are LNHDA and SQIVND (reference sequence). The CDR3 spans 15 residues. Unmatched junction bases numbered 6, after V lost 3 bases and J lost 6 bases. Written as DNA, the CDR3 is TGTGCCAGTAGTATCCCGGGACAGGGAACTCAGCCCCAGCATTTT. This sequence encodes CASSIPGQGTQPQHF.

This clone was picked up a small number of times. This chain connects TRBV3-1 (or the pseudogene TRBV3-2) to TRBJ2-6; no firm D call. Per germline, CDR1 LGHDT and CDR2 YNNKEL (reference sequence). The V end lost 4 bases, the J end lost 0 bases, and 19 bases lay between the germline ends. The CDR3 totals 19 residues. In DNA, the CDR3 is TGTGCCAGCAGCCCCCCAACCCTGGCTTTGCCCTCTGGGGCCAACGTCCTGACTTTC. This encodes CASSPPTLALPSGANVLTF.

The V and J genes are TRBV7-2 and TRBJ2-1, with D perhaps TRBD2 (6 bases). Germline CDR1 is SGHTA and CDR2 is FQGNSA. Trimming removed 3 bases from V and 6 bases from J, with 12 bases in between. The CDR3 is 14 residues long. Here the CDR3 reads CASSFGWGGNEQFF. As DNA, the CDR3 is TGTGCCAGCAGCTTCGGATGGGGAGGCAATGAGCAGTTCTTC.

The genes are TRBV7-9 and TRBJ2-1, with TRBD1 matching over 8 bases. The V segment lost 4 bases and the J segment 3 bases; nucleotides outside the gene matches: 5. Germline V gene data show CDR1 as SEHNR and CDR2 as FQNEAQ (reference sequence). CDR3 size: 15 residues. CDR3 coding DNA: TGTGCCAGCAGCTCGAAACAGGGGGTCTACAATGAGCAGTTCTTC. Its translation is CASSSKQGVYNEQFF.

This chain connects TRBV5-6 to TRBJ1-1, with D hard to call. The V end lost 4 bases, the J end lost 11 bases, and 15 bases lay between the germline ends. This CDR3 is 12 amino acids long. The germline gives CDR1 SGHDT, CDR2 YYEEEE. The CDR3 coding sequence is TGTGCCAGCAGCGATGGGCGGGTCGGGGCTTTCTTT. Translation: CASSDGRVGAFF.

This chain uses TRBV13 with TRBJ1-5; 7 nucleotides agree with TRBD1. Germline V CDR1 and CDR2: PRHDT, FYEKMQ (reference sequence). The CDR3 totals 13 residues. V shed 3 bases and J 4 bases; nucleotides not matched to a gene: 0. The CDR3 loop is CASSFRGNQPQHF. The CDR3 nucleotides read TGTGCCAGCAGCTTCAGGGGGAATCAGCCCCAGCATTTT.

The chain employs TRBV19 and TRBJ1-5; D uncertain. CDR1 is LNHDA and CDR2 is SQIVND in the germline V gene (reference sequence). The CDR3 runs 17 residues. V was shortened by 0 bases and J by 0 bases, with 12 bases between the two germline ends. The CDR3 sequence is CASSIDGGSPSNQPQHF. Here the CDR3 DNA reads TGTGCCAGTAGTATAGATGGAGGCAGCCCTAGCAATCAGCCCCAGCATTTT.